This entry lists 10 T cell receptor beta chains sequenced from one sample in a study of CD8+CD57+ T cells in acquired aplastic anemia. CDR3 and TCR beta VDJ profiling relied on a genomic DNA template. TCRdb re-analysed the reads in MiXCR, keeping a single row per CDR3 protein. The profile shows around 170,000 distinct CDR3 sequences, 50% to 75% of them singletons. Sequencing input: sorted CD4+, CD8+, or CD8+CD57+ T cells (not recorded which) from PBMCs. The receptors shown here come from a human donor in good health.

CDR3 coding DNA: TGTGCCAGTAGTATGGGGCAGCTTAACACTGAAGCTTTCTTT. Its translation is CASSMGQLNTEAFF. V is TRBV11-2 and J is TRBJ1-1, with D possibly TRBD1 on 5 matching bases. V lost 9 bases to trimming and J lost 2 bases, with 16 bases between them. Germline V gene lookup returns CDR1 SGHAT and CDR2 FQNNGV. The CDR3 length is 14 residues.

This clonotype was counted at least ten times. V usage is TRBV6-4 and J usage is TRBJ2-1, with 8 bases that match TRBD1. Germline CDR1 MRHNA, CDR2 SNTAGT. V gave up 4 bases and J gave up 9 bases; unmatched junction bases: 11. This CDR3 comprises 15 residues. For the CDR3, the DNA is TGTGCCAGCAGTGTATTCGGGACAGGAGGTGGTGAGCAGTTCTTC. This gives the protein CASSVFGTGGGEQFF.

The rearrangement joins TRBV19 to TRBJ1-2; D is possibly TRBD1 (5 bases). The V end lost 8 bases, the J end lost 12 bases, and 10 bases lay between the germline ends. Germline V gene sequence: CDR1 LNHDA, CDR2 SQIVND (reference sequence). The CDR3 consists of 9 residues. This CDR3 is CASGGGDTF. The CDR3 DNA is TGTGCCAGTGGGGGGGGAGACACCTTC.

V is TRBV12-3 or TRBV12-4 and J is TRBJ2-7; maybe TRBD2 (7 bases). Trimming took off 6 bases at V and 6 bases at J, with 21 bases between the two ends. The CDR3 covers 15 residues. DNA of the CDR3: TGTGCCAGCAGCCAAAGGGGGGGGTTGAAGGCCGAGCAGTACTTC. As protein: CASSQRGGLKAEQYF.

The V call is TRBV7-9, the J call TRBJ1-4; tentative D call: TRBD1 (5 bases). This CDR3 region has 14 residues. The V end was cut by 5 bases, the J end by 8 bases, with 15 bases between. Germline V gene sequence: CDR1 SEHNR, CDR2 FQNEAQ (reference sequence). This CDR3 reads CASSRDLLGEKLFF. CDR3 in DNA: TGTGCCAGCAGCAGGGACCTCCTGGGGGAAAAACTGTTTTTT. Looking up the rest from reference TRBV7-9 and TRBJ1-4 gives the full variable domain: DTGVSQNPRHKITKRGQNVTFRCDPISEHNRLYWYRQTLGQGPEFLTYFQNEAQLEKSRLLSDRFSAERPKGSFSTLEIQRTEQGDSAMYLCASSRDLLGEKLFFGSGTQLSVL.

In regard to this clonotype: The limits of the CDR3 on the DNA are not certain, so only TCRdb's listed CDR3 is given. Here the CDR3 reads CASSEGTGGVGYGYTFGSGTQYF. The chain uses TRBV25-1 and TRBJ2-5; whether TRBD1, the table's D call, matches the DNA was not checked. The CDR3 is 23 amino acids long, termini counted. CDR1 MGHDK and CDR2 SYGVNS come from the germline V gene.

This rearrangement joins TRBV27 to TRBJ2-1; a possible D gene is TRBD2 (6 bases). The CDR3 extends over 13 amino acids. Germline-derived CDR1 and CDR2 are MNHEY and SMNVEV (reference sequence). V lost 2 bases and J 7 bases, leaving 9 bases between the germline ends. The CDR3 loop reads CASSLQGGNEQFF. CDR3 DNA: TGTGCCAGCAGTTTACAGGGAGGAAATGAGCAGTTCTTC.

With regard to this clonotype: A much more abundant neighbour one base away suggests this may be a read error. V usage is TRBV11-2 and J usage is TRBJ2-1, with D perhaps TRBD2 (6 bases). This CDR3 spans 14 amino acids. The ends were cut back, 3 bases at V and 8 bases at J, with 14 bases in the middle. Germline CDR1 SGHAT, CDR2 FQNNGV. The CDR3 is CASSLDGSRDEQFF. The CDR3 DNA follows: TGTGCCAGCAGCTTGGACGGGAGCAGGGATGAGCAGTTCTTC.

The V and J genes are TRBV15 and TRBJ1-2; tentatively, D is TRBD1 (6 bases). Looked up from germline, CDR1 is LNHNV and CDR2 is YYDKDF (reference sequence). Trimming pared 0 bases from V and 4 bases from J, leaving 9 bases between. The length of the CDR3 is 14 residues. The CDR3 sequence is CATSRDRGFYGYTF. In nucleotides, the CDR3 is TGTGCCACCAGCAGAGATAGGGGGTTCTATGGCTACACCTTC. The full variable domain, completed using reference TRBV15 and TRBJ1-2, is DAMVIQNPRYQVTQFGKPVTLSCSQTLNHNVMYWYQQKSSQAPKLLFHYYDKDFNNEADTPDNFQSRRPNTSFCFLDIRSPGLGDTAMYLCATSRDRGFYGYTFGSGTRLTVV.

At least ten counts were recorded for this clonotype. The genes are TRBV11-1 and TRBJ2-3, with 7 bases that match TRBD2. Germline CDR1 SGHAT, CDR2 FQDESV (reference sequence). V gave up 1 base and J gave up 0 bases; unmatched junction bases: 4. The CDR3 runs 16 residues. The CDR3 nucleotides are TGTGCCAGCAGCTTAGGGCTAGCGGAGAGCACAGATACGCAGTATTTT. This translates into CASSLGLAESTDTQYF.